The TCR beta chain under discussion was sequenced for a study of identical twins. Trimming stripped 6 bases from V and 1 base from J, with 12 bases between. CDR3 length equals 14 residues. Per the germline V gene, CDR1 is SNHLY and CDR2 is FYNNEI. Of note for this clonotype: Its cognate antigen is unknown.

Each donor was a healthy Caucasian. Template switching added a universal primer site; cDNA carried unique molecular identifiers. TCRdb ran MiXCR on the 5' RACE reads and lists one entry per CDR3 protein. The sample holds 250,000 or so distinct CDR3 sequences, around 8.3% seen once. Findings of the study overall: Monozygotic twins shared more out-of-frame TCR alpha than recombination models predicted.

The same specimen was also included in a second study, on yellow fever vaccine responses in identical twins. From that second work: Twins' T cell vaccine responses reportedly looked partly convergent, partly personalized.

The receptor was derived from a woman younger than 30 in good health. The sample comprised CD8+ T cells sorted from blood. This rearrangement joins TRBV2 to TRBJ2-5; D unclear. The CDR3 DNA sequence: TGTGCCAGCAGGGGAACAGAGTCCCAAGAGACCCAGTACTTC. It translates to CASRGTESQETQYF. The whole variable domain, remainder taken from reference TRBV2 and TRBJ2-5, is EPEVTQTPSHQVTQMGQEVILRCVPISNHLYFYWYRQILGQKVEFLVSFYNNEISEKSEIFDDQFSVERPDGSNFTLKIRSTKLEDSAMYFCASRGTESQETQYFGPGTRLLVL.